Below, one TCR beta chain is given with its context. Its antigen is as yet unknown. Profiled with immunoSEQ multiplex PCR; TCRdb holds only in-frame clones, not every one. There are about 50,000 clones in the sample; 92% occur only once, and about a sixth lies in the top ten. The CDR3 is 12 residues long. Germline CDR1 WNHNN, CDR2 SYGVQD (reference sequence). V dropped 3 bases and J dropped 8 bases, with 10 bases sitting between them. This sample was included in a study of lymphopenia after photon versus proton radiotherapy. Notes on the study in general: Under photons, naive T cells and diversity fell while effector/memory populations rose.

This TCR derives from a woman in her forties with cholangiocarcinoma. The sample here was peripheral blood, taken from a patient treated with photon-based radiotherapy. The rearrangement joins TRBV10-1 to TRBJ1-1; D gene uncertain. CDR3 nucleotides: TGCGCCAGCAGTGAATTTGAGGGCGAAGCTTTCTTT. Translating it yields CASSEFEGEAFF.